This TCR beta chain is drawn from a study of blood T cell repertoires in COVID-19. At the level of the study: The samples span acute and convalescent COVID-19 from the United States, Italy and Spain.

In the original processing: Researchers report that nucleated cell counts were estimated from reference gene primer amplification. Generated by immunoSEQ multiplex PCR, the TCRdb table keeps only in-frame clones and is missing some. V, J and clone size are taken as reported in that table, and D and trimming were inferred from the DNA itself. The data hold about 220,000 clones, with about 80% observed a single time. The length of the CDR3 is 12 residues. V lost 6 bases and J lost 5, with 10 bases in between. This clone was observed many times. This chain joins TRBV12-3 or TRBV12-4 and TRBJ2-5; D unresolved. This TCR was recovered from a woman in her sixties with acute or convalescent COVID-19. The specimen sequenced was peripheral blood. The chain's CDR3 is CASSRWAETQYF. DNA for the CDR3: TGTGCCAGCAGCCGATGGGCGGAGACCCAGTACTTC.